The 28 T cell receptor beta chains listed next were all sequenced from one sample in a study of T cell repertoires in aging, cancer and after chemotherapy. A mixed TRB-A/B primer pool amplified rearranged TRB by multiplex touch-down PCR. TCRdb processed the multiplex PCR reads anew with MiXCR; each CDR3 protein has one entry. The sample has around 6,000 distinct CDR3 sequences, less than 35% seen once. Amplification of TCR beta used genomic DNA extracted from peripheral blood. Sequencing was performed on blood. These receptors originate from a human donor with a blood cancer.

The CDR3 loop reads CASSTTANNEQFF. The CDR3 region has the DNA TGTGCCAGCAGTACGACAGCAAACAATGAGCAGTTCTTC. The rearrangement joins TRBV6-6 to TRBJ2-1, with D perhaps TRBD1 (5 bases). The germline CDR1 and CDR2 sequences are MNHNY and SVGAGI (reference sequence). The CDR3 length is 13 residues. V gave up 5 bases and J gave up 5 bases, with 10 bases separating them.

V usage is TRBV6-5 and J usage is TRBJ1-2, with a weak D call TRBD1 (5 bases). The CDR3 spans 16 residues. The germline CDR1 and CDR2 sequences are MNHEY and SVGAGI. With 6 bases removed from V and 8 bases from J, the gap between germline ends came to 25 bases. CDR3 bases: TGTGCCAGCAGGGCCGGGGGGGGTTTGATGGGTGTGGGCTACACCTTC. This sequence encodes CASRAGGGLMGVGYTF.

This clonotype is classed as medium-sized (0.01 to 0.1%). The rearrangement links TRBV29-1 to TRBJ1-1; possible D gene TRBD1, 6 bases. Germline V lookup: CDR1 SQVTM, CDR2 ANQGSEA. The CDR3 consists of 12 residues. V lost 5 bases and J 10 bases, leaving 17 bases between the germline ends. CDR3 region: CSVMGDTLGAFF. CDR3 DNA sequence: TGCAGCGTTATGGGGGACACGTTAGGAGCTTTCTTT.

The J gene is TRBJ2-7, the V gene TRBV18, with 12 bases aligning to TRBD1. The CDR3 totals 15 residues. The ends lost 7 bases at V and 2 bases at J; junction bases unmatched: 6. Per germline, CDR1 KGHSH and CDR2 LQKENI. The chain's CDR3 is CASFPGQGATYEQYF. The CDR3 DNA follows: TGTGCCAGCTTCCCGGGACAGGGGGCCACCTACGAGCAGTACTTC.

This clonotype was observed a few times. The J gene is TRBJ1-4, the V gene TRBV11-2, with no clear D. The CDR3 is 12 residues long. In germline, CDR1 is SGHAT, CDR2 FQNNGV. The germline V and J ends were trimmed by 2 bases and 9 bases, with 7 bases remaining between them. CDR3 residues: CASSLLGKKLFF. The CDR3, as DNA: TGTGCCAGCAGCTTATTGGGCAAAAAACTGTTTTTT. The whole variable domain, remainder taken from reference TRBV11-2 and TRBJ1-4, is EAGVAQSPRYKIIEKRQSVAFWCNPISGHATLYWYQQILGQGPKLLIQFQNNGVVDDSQLPKDRFSAERLKGVDSTLKIQPAKLEDSAVYLCASSLLGKKLFFGSGTQLSVL.

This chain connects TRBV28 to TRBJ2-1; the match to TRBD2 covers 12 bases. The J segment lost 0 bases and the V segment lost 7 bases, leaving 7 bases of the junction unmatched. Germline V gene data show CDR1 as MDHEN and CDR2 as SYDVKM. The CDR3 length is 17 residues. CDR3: CASTSSGRVLSYNEQFF. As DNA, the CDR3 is TGTGCCAGCACCTCTAGCGGGAGGGTCCTCTCCTACAATGAGCAGTTCTTC.

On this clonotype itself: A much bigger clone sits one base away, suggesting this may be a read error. DNA of the CDR3: TGCAGCGTCCGGATATCGGGGATAAACAACGGGGAGCTGTTTTTT. It yields the protein CSVRISGINNGELFF. The chain has TRBV29-1 and TRBJ2-2, with a weak D call TRBD2 (5 bases). This CDR3 contains 15 residues. Germline V lookup: CDR1 SQVTM, CDR2 ANQGSEA.

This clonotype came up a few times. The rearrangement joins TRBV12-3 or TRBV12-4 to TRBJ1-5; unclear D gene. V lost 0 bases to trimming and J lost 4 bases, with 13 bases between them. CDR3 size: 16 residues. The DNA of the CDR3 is TGTGCCAGCAGTTTAGCAGGAACCTCTCCAAATCAGCCCCAGCATTTT. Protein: CASSLAGTSPNQPQHF.

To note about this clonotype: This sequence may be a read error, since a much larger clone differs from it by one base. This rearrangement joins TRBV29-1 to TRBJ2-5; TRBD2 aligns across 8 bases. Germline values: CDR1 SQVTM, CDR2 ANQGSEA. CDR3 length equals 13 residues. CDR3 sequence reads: CSVGGLERETQNF. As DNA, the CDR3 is TGCAGCGTTGGGGGACTAGAGCGGGAGACCCAGAACTTC.

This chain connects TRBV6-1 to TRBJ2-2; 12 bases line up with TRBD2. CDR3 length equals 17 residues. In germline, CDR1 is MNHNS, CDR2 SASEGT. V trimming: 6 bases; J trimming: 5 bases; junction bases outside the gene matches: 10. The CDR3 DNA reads TGTGCCAGCAGAGGACTAGCGGGGAGCGGGAGAACCGGGGAGCTGTTTTTT. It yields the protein CASRGLAGSGRTGELFF.

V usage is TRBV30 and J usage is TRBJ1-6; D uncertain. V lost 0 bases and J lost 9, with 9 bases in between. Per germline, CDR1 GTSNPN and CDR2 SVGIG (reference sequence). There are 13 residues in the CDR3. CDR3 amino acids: CAWSVDEGSPLHF. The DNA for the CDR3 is TGTGCCTGGAGTGTAGATGAAGGTTCACCCCTCCACTTT.

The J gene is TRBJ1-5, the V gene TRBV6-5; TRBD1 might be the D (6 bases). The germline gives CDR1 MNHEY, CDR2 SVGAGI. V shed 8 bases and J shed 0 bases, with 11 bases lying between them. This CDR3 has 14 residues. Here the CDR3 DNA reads TGTGCCAGCCGGGACACAAATAGCAATCAGCCCCAGCATTTT. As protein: CASRDTNSNQPQHF.

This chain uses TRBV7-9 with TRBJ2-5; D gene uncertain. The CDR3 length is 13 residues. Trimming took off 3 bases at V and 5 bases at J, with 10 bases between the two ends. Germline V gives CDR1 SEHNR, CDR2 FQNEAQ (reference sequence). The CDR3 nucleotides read TGTGCCAGCAGCTTTGGGATTTCGGAGACCCAGTACTTC. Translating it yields CASSFGISETQYF.

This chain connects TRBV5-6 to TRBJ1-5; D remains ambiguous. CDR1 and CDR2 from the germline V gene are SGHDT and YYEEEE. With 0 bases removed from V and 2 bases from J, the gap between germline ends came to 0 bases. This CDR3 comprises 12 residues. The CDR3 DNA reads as TGTGCCAGCAGCTTGGGCAATCAGCCCCAGCATTTT. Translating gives CASSLGNQPQHF.

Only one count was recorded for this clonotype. The CDR3 region is CASSPPSDRGHGYTF. CDR3 nucleotide sequence: TGCGCCAGCAGTCCACCATCCGACAGGGGACATGGCTACACCTTC. J is TRBJ1-2 and V is TRBV23-1; 8 nucleotides align to TRBD1. TRBV23-1 qualifies as an ORF whose function is uncertain. The length of the CDR3 is 15 residues. The V and J ends lost 4 bases and 6 bases, in that order; junction bases with no gene match: 10.

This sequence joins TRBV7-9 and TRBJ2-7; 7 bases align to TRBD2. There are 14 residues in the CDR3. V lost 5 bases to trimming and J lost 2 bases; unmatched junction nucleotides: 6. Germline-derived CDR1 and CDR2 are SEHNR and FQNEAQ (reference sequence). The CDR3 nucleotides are TGTGCCAGCAGCCCCGCGGGAGACGCCTACGAGCAGTACTTC. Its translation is CASSPAGDAYEQYF. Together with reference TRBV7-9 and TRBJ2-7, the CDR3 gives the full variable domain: DTGVSQNPRHKITKRGQNVTFRCDPISEHNRLYWYRQTLGQGPEFLTYFQNEAQLEKSRLLSDRFSAERPKGSFSTLEIQRTEQGDSAMYLCASSPAGDAYEQYFGPGTRLTVT.

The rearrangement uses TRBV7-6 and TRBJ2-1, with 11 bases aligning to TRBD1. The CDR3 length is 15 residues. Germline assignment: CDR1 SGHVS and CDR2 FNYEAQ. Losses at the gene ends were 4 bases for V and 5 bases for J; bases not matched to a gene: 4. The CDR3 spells CASSSWTGGHNEQFF. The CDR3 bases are TGTGCCAGCAGCTCCTGGACAGGGGGCCACAATGAGCAGTTCTTC.

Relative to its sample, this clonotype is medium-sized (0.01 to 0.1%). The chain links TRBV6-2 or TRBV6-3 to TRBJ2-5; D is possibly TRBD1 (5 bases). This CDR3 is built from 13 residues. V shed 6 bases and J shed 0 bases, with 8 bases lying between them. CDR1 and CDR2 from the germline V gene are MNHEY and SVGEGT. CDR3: CASSGHNQETQYF. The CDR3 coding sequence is TGTGCCAGCAGCGGACATAACCAAGAGACCCAGTACTTC.

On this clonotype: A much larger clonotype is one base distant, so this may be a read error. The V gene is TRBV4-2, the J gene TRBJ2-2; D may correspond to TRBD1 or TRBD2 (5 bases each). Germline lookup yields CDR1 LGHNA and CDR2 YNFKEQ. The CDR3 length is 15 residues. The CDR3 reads CASSQVTGTTGKLFF. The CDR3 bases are TGTGCCAGCAGCCAAGTGACTGGGACCACCGGGAAGCTGTTTTTT.

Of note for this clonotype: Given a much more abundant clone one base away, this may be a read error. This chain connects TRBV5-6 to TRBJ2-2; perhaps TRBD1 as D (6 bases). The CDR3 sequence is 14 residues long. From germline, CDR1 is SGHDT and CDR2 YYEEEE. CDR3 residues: CASSLPGDTRELFF. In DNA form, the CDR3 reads TGTGCCAGCAGCTTACCTGGGGACACCAGGGAGCTGTTTTTT.

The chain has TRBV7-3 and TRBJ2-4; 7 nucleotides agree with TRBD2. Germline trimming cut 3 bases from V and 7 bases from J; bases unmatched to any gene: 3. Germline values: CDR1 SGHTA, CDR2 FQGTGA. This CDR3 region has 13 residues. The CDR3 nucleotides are TGTGCCAGCAGCTTGAGCGGGGACAACATTCAGTACTTC. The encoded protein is CASSLSGDNIQYF.

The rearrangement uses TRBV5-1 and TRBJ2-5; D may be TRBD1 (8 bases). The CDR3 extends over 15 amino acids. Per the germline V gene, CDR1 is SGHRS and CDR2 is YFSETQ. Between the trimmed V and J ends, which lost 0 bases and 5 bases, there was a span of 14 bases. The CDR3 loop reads CASSLAGQGGETQYF. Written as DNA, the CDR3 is TGCGCCAGCAGCTTGGCCGGACAGGGAGGGGAGACCCAGTACTTC. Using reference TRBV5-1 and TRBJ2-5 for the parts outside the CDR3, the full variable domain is KAGVTQTPRYLIKTRGQQVTLSCSPISGHRSVSWYQQTPGQGLQFLFEYFSETQRNKGNFPGRFSGRQFSNSRSEMNVSTLELGDSALYLCASSLAGQGGETQYFGPGTRLLVL.

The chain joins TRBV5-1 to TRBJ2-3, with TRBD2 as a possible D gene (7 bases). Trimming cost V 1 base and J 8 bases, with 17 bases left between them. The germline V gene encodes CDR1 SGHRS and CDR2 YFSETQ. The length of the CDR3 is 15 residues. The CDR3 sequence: CASSLPGAGGGTQYF. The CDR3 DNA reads TGCGCCAGCAGCTTGCCGGGGGCCGGCGGGGGTACGCAGTATTTT.

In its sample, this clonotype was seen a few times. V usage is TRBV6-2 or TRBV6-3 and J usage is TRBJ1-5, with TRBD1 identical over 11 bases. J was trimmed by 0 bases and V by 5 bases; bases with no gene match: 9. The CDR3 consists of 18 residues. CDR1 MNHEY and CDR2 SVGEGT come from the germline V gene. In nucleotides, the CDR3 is TGTGCCAGCAGTGAATTTGGACAGGGGGCAAGTAGCAATCAGCCCCAGCATTTT. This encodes CASSEFGQGASSNQPQHF.

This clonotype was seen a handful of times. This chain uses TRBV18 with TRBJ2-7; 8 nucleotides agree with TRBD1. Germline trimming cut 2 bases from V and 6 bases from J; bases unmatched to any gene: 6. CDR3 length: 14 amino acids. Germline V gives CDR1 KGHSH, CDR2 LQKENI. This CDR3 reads CASSPVGQEGEQYF. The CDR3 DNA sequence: TGTGCCAGCTCACCAGTGGGACAGGAGGGCGAGCAGTACTTC.

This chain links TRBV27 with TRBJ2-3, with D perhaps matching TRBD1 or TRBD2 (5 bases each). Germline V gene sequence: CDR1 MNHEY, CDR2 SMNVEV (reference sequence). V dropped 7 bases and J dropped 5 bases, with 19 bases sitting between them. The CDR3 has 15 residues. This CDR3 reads CASKRGHAGEDTQYF. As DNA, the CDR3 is TGTGCCAGCAAGAGAGGACATGCCGGGGAAGATACGCAGTATTTT.

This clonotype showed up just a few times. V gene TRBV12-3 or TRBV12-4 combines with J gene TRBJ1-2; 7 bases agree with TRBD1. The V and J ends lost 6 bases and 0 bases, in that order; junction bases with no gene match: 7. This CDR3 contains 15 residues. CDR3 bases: TGTGCCAGCAGGCAACAGGGGACAGCTAACTATGGCTACACCTTC. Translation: CASRQQGTANYGYTF.

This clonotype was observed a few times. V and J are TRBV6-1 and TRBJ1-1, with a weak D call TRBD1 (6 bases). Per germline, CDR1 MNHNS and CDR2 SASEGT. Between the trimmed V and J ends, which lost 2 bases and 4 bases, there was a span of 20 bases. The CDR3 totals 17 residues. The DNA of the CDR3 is TGTGCCAGCAGTGAATTTCATGGAAGGGGGGCGAGCACTGAAGCTTTCTTT. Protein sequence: CASSEFHGRGASTEAFF.